The rows below give T cell receptor beta chains drawn from one sample of a study of technical replicates of blood from a handful of donors. Profiling relied on immunoSEQ multiplex PCR, and the TCRdb table lists in-frame clones only, not all of them. This table has just under 100,000 clones, around 96% appearing once. The sequencing input was T cells isolated from PBMCs. The receptors here all came from a human donor in good health. CDR3s include the opening cysteine and the closing phenylalanine or tryptophan. A D gene is named only where the DNA matches it firmly. Expanded clones get a size class; other rows say once, few or many, or leave the size out.

abundance: NA
v_gene: TRBV19
d_gene: NA
j_gene: TRBJ1-5
CDR3nt: TGTGCCAGTAAAGGGGAAGGGGCTCAGCCCCAGCATTTT
CDR3aa: CASKGEGAQPQHF

abundance: NA
v_gene: TRBV6-5
d_gene: TRBD2
j_gene: TRBJ2-3
CDR3nt: TGTGCCAGCAGAGACGGGGGGGCCTTCACAGATACGCAGTATTTT
CDR3aa: CASRDGGAFTDTQYF

abundance: NA
v_gene: TRBV7-2
d_gene: TRBD1
j_gene: TRBJ2-5
CDR3nt: TGTGCCAGCCGCCATTCCGCACAGGGGGCGGGAGAGACCCAGTACTTC
CDR3aa: CASRHSAQGAGETQYF

abundance: NA
v_gene: TRBV28
d_gene: NA
j_gene: TRBJ1-1
CDR3nt: TGTGCCAGCAGCCCCTTGACAGTTTACACTGAAGCTTTCTTT
CDR3aa: CASSPLTVYTEAFF

abundance: NA
v_gene: TRBV5-1
d_gene: NA
j_gene: TRBJ1-3
CDR3nt: TGCGCCAGCAGCCCGGGGGGGGCTGGAAACACCATATATTTT
CDR3aa: CASSPGGAGNTIYF

abundance: once
v_gene: TRBV19
d_gene: NA
j_gene: TRBJ1-5
CDR3nt: TGTGCCAGTAGTATTGACAGGTTCGCGGATAGCAATCAGCCCCAGCATTTT
CDR3aa: CASSIDRFADSNQPQHF

abundance: NA
v_gene: TRBV5-1
d_gene: NA
j_gene: TRBJ2-2
CDR3nt: TGCGCCAGCAGCTTGGGCGACAGGCATCTGAGCACCGGGGAGCTGTTTTTT
CDR3aa: CASSLGDRHLSTGELFF

abundance: NA
v_gene: TRBV12-5
d_gene: TRBD1
j_gene: TRBJ1-6
CDR3nt: TGTGCTAGTGGACTTAGGTTTGGGACAGGGGATTCACCCCTCCACTTT
CDR3aa: CASGLRFGTGDSPLHF

abundance: once
v_gene: TRBV5-1
d_gene: NA
j_gene: TRBJ1-5
CDR3nt: TGCGCCAGCAGCGCCCGACTCAATCAGCCCCAGCATTTT
CDR3aa: CASSARLNQPQHF

abundance: NA
v_gene: TRBV5-4
d_gene: TRBD1
j_gene: TRBJ2-3
CDR3nt: TGTGCCAGCAGCACCGTCGACAGGGGCCCCGCAGATACGCAGTATTTT
CDR3aa: CASSTVDRGPADTQYF

abundance: once
v_gene: TRBV18
d_gene: TRBD1
j_gene: TRBJ2-4
CDR3nt: TGTGCCAGCTCACCACGCCTACAGGGGGCGGGAAACATTCAGTACTTC
CDR3aa: CASSPRLQGAGNIQYF

abundance: NA
v_gene: TRBV18
d_gene: TRBD2
j_gene: TRBJ2-7
CDR3nt: TGTGCCAGCTCACTCACTCTTTGGGGGGGAAACTACGAGCAGTACTTC
CDR3aa: CASSLTLWGGNYEQYF

abundance: NA
v_gene: TRBV9
d_gene: TRBD1
j_gene: TRBJ1-4
CDR3nt: TGTGCCAGCAGCGGACAGGGGAACGGGGATGAAAAACTGTTTTTT
CDR3aa: CASSGQGNGDEKLFF

abundance: NA
v_gene: TRBV27
d_gene: NA
j_gene: TRBJ2-1
CDR3nt: TGTGCCAGCGGGTCGCGGGATGATGAGCAGTTCTTC
CDR3aa: CASGSRDDEQFF

abundance: NA
v_gene: TRBV10-2
d_gene: NA
j_gene: TRBJ2-1
CDR3nt: TGCGCCAGCAGTCCAGAACTAGGACCCGGGGATGAGCAGTTCTTC
CDR3aa: CASSPELGPGDEQFF

abundance: NA
v_gene: TRBV4-1
d_gene: NA
j_gene: TRBJ2-1
CDR3nt: TGCGCCAGCAGCCAAGTGGGGAGCTCCTACAATGAGCAGTTCTTC
CDR3aa: CASSQVGSSYNEQFF

abundance: NA
v_gene: TRBV10-3
d_gene: TRBD1
j_gene: TRBJ2-2
CDR3nt: TGTGCCATCCTTATCGACAGGGGTAGGGACACCGGGGAGCTGTTTTTT
CDR3aa: CAILIDRGRDTGELFF

abundance: NA
v_gene: TRBV5-1
d_gene: NA
j_gene: TRBJ2-3
CDR3nt: TGCGCCAGCAGCGTTAGTAATACGCAGTATTTT
CDR3aa: CASSVSNTQYF

abundance: once
v_gene: TRBV7-6
d_gene: TRBD1
j_gene: TRBJ1-2
CDR3nt: TGTGCCAGCAGCTTAGAACGTCCCCGACAGGGTTCCATCTATGGCTACACCTTC
CDR3aa: CASSLERPRQGSIYGYTF

abundance: NA
v_gene: TRBV6-5
d_gene: TRBD2
j_gene: TRBJ2-7
CDR3nt: TGTGCCAGCAGTAGACCTAGCGGGGGGGCGTACGAGCAGTACTTC
CDR3aa: CASSRPSGGAYEQYF

abundance: NA
v_gene: TRBV19
d_gene: TRBD1
j_gene: TRBJ2-6
CDR3nt: TGTGCCAGTAGTGGGGACAGTCCCACTGGGGCCAACGTCCTGACTTTC
CDR3aa: CASSGDSPTGANVLTF

abundance: NA
v_gene: TRBV7-2
d_gene: TRBD2
j_gene: TRBJ2-1
CDR3nt: TGTGCCAGCAGCCGGTGGGCGGGAGGGCCTTATGAGCAGTTCTTC
CDR3aa: CASSRWAGGPYEQFF